Below are 24 T cell receptor beta chains sequenced from a single sample in a study of T cell responses to AZD1222 COVID-19 vaccine. Sequencing was performed with immunoSEQ multiplex PCR; in TCRdb, only in-frame clones are kept and a portion is missing. The sample lists more than 95,000 clones, about 89% occurring once. Material: peripheral blood, obtained 28 days after the second AZD1222 dose. These receptors were obtained from an adult who received the AZD1222 COVID-19 vaccine.

The gene calls are TRBV3-1 (or the pseudogene TRBV3-2) and TRBJ1-1, with 9 nucleotides matching TRBD1. Per the germline V gene, CDR1 is LGHDT and CDR2 is YNNKEL (reference sequence). After removal of 0 bases from V and 1 base from J, the junction contained 6 bases not matched to a gene. The CDR3 is 17 residues long. The DNA of the CDR3 is TGTGCCAGCAGCCAAGATTTGGGACAGGGCCCGAACACTGAAGCTTTCTTT. Translating gives CASSQDLGQGPNTEAFF.

V usage is TRBV2 and J usage is TRBJ1-2, with TRBD1 matching over 9 bases. The CDR3 is 13 residues long. Germline CDR1 and CDR2: SNHLY and FYNNEI. Trimming cost V 10 bases and J 8 bases; bases outside gene matches: 11. CDR3 sequence reads: CATGTGSARGYTF. The CDR3 nucleotides are TGTGCCACCGGGACAGGGAGCGCTAGGGGCTACACCTTC.

The rearrangement uses TRBV5-1 and TRBJ1-1, with no clear D. The CDR3 is 14 residues long. The germline CDR1 and CDR2 sequences are SGHRS and YFSETQ. V lost 1 base to trimming and J lost 1 base, with 8 bases between them. The CDR3 sequence: CASSLSAENTEAFF. As DNA, the CDR3 is TGCGCCAGCAGCTTGTCGGCAGAGAACACTGAAGCTTTCTTT.

This chain uses TRBV10-3 with TRBJ1-3; D remains unclear. The V gene lost 7 bases and the J gene lost 0 bases, with 13 bases spanning the gap. Germline values: CDR1 ENHRY, CDR2 SYGVKD. This CDR3 is built from 15 residues. The CDR3 here is CAINDDLHSGNTIYF. CDR3 coding DNA: TGTGCCATCAATGACGACTTGCACTCTGGAAACACCATATATTTT.

J is TRBJ2-7 and V is TRBV27, with D possibly being TRBD1 (6 bases). The CDR3 consists of 14 residues. CDR1 MNHEY and CDR2 SMNVEV come from the germline V gene (reference sequence). The V and J ends lost 6 bases and 2 bases respectively, with 14 bases between them. The CDR3 bases are TGTGCCAGCAGCTTCGGGACACCCACCTACGAGCAGTACTTC. Protein: CASSFGTPTYEQYF.

The rearrangement uses TRBV28 and TRBJ1-2; 9 bases align to TRBD1. There are 14 residues in the CDR3. V shed 5 bases, J shed 6 bases, and the junction held 7 bases outside the gene matches. Germline-derived CDR1 and CDR2 are MDHEN and SYDVKM. The CDR3 is CASSPAGTGNGYTF. In DNA form, the CDR3 reads TGTGCCAGCAGTCCCGCCGGGACAGGGAATGGCTACACCTTC.

This chain joins TRBV11-3 and TRBJ1-1; D may be TRBD1 (6 bases). Germline values: CDR1 SGHNT, CDR2 YENEEA. Trimming removed 3 bases from V and 6 bases from J, with 17 bases in between. The CDR3 sequence is 15 residues long. The CDR3 is CASSFRGGAVAEAFF. The CDR3 DNA is TGTGCCAGCAGCTTCCGGGGGGGGGCGGTGGCTGAAGCTTTCTTT.

V and J are TRBV9 and TRBJ1-3; no definite D call. Germline loops: CDR1 SGDLS, CDR2 YYNGEE. The CDR3 sequence is 11 residues long. Between the trimmed V and J ends, which lost 5 bases and 4 bases, there was a span of 4 bases. CDR3 amino acids: CASSLGNTIYF. CDR3 bases: TGTGCCAGCAGTTTGGGAAACACCATATATTTT.

DNA of the CDR3: TGTGCCTGGAGGCCAGACAGCTACTATGGCTACACCTTC. The encoded protein is CAWRPDSYYGYTF. The chain is built from TRBV30 and TRBJ1-2, with D maybe TRBD1 (5 bases). Trimming removed 3 bases from V and 3 bases from J, with 11 bases in between. Per the germline V gene, CDR1 is GTSNPN and CDR2 is SVGIG (reference sequence). The CDR3 has 13 amino acids.

The chain couples TRBV11-2 to TRBJ2-7, with 8 bases matching TRBD1. CDR1 and CDR2 from the germline V gene are SGHAT and FQNNGV. The CDR3 runs to 12 residues. The V segment lost 5 bases and the J segment 12 bases; nucleotides outside the gene matches: 9. The CDR3 nucleotides are TGTGCCAGCAGCAACCTTCAGGGGGCACGGTACTTC. Translation gives CASSNLQGARYF.

V gene TRBV5-1 combines with J gene TRBJ2-7; TRBD1 aligns across 8 bases. The CDR3 extends over 14 amino acids. The junction had 5 bases not matched to a gene; V was cut back by 5 bases and J by 1 base. CDR1 SGHRS and CDR2 YFSETQ come from the germline V gene. The CDR3 nucleotides read TGCGCCAGCAGAGTTACAGGGGGTTCCTACGAGCAGTACTTC. Translated: CASRVTGGSYEQYF.

The rearrangement uses TRBV18 and TRBJ2-7; TRBD1 aligns across 10 bases. V was pared by 4 bases and J by 0 bases, with 9 bases of the junction left unmatched. CDR1 KGHSH and CDR2 LQKENI come from the germline V gene. There are 17 residues in the CDR3. For the CDR3, the DNA is TGTGCCAGCTCACTCGACAGGGGGCTGTTTCGCTCCTACGAGCAGTACTTC. Translating it yields CASSLDRGLFRSYEQYF.

J is TRBJ2-3 and V is TRBV5-1; 8 bases are a match to TRBD1. The CDR3 is made up of 14 amino acids. J was trimmed by 6 bases and V by 2 bases; bases with no gene match: 5. Germline CDR1 is SGHRS and CDR2 is YFSETQ. Written as DNA, the CDR3 is TGCGCCAGCAGCTTCGGGACAGGTCTGGATACGCAGTATTTT. Protein sequence: CASSFGTGLDTQYF.

This clone turned up a few times. This chain links TRBV5-1 with TRBJ1-1; TRBD1 matches 7 bases. Trimming cost V 1 base and J 11 bases; bases outside gene matches: 5. Germline lookup yields CDR1 SGHRS and CDR2 YFSETQ. This CDR3 comprises 12 residues. The CDR3 loop reads CASSLSQGGAFF. CDR3 nucleotides: TGCGCCAGCAGCTTGTCGCAGGGGGGCGCTTTCTTT.

This chain uses TRBV18 with TRBJ2-7; 10 bases agree with TRBD2. The CDR3 is 15 residues long. V shed 5 bases and J 6 bases; nucleotides not matched to a gene: 10. The V gene's germline CDR1 is KGHSH and CDR2 LQKENI. The CDR3 nucleotides read TGTGCCAGCTCATCGGGACTAGCGCGTCACTCCGAGCAGTACTTC. This sequence encodes CASSSGLARHSEQYF.

The chain is built from TRBV23-1 and TRBJ2-1; no definite D call. TRBV23-1 is sorted into the ORF group, with uncertain function. The CDR3 is made up of 17 amino acids. V was clipped by 6 bases and J by 6 bases, with 24 bases between them. In DNA, the CDR3 is TGCGCCAGCAGCCGTCGAGCCCTTAAATTACCCTTCAATGAGCAGTTCTTC. Its protein product is CASSRRALKLPFNEQFF.

V is TRBV3-1 (or the pseudogene TRBV3-2) and J is TRBJ2-3, with 11 bases aligning to TRBD2. The CDR3 runs to 16 residues. Per the germline V gene, CDR1 is LGHDT and CDR2 is YNNKEL (reference sequence). J gave up 1 base and V 6 bases, and 6 bases lay outside the gene matches. CDR3 DNA sequence: TGTGCCAGCAGAAGGAAACTAGCGGGGGGCACAGATACGCAGTATTTT. Its translation is CASRRKLAGGTDTQYF.

V usage is TRBV6-5 and J usage is TRBJ2-1, with D hard to call. There are 15 residues in the CDR3. Germline CDR1 and CDR2: MNHEY and SVGAGI. V was clipped by 6 bases and J by 5 bases, with 17 bases between them. CDR3: CASSLSWSVDNEQFF. The CDR3 DNA is TGTGCCAGCAGCCTAAGCTGGAGTGTGGACAATGAGCAGTTCTTC.

J is TRBJ1-2 and V is TRBV7-6; D is uncertain. Germline CDR1 reads SGHVS; CDR2 reads FNYEAQ. This CDR3 is 15 amino acids long. V gave up 1 base and J gave up 4 bases, with 13 bases separating them. The CDR3 DNA reads TGTGCCAGCAGCTTAGAGTCCTCCGGAGGCTATGGCTACACCTTC. Translating it yields CASSLESSGGYGYTF.

V usage is TRBV23-1 and J usage is TRBJ1-5; a weak D match, TRBD1 (5 bases). TRBV23-1 is labeled an ORF, and its function is uncertain. V lost 4 bases and J lost 0, with 19 bases in between. This CDR3 region has 18 residues. This chain's CDR3 is CASSLQSDGHDSNQPQHF. The CDR3 region has the DNA TGCGCCAGCAGTCTCCAATCCGACGGACACGATAGCAATCAGCCCCAGCATTTT.

CDR3 DNA sequence: TGTGCCAGCAGGCTACTAGCGGGAAGGTACGAGCAGTACTTC. Translated, it gives CASRLLAGRYEQYF. The chain carries TRBV11-3 and TRBJ2-7; TRBD2 aligns across 10 bases. The CDR3 sequence is 14 residues long. CDR1 and CDR2 (germline): SGHNT, YENEEA. Trimming at V came to 6 bases and at J to 4 bases, leaving 6 bases not matched to a gene.

This rearrangement joins TRBV7-9 to TRBJ2-7; D unclear. The CDR3 runs 13 residues. Per germline, CDR1 SEHNR and CDR2 FQNEAQ (reference sequence). V lost 5 bases and J 1 base, leaving 9 bases between the germline ends. The CDR3 sequence is CASSPSGSYEQYF. CDR3 DNA sequence: TGTGCCAGCAGCCCGTCGGGTTCCTACGAGCAGTACTTC.

This rearrangement joins TRBV9 to TRBJ2-5; TRBD2 aligns across 13 bases. This CDR3 is 19 amino acids long. V lost 4 bases, J lost 0 bases, and 12 bases stayed unmatched. Germline CDR1 is SGDLS and CDR2 is YYNGEE. The CDR3: CASSPGLAGAFTYQETQYF. The CDR3 nucleotides are TGTGCCAGCAGCCCCGGACTAGCGGGGGCCTTTACGTACCAAGAGACCCAGTACTTC.

This clone was detected once. The CDR3 DNA is TGTGCCAGCAGCAGCCGGTTAGGATACGAGCAGTACTTC. It specifies CASSSRLGYEQYF. V and J are TRBV11-3 and TRBJ2-7; D is undetermined. Germline CDR1 is SGHNT and CDR2 is YENEEA. Between the trimmed V and J ends, which lost 5 bases and 4 bases, there was a span of 12 bases. The CDR3 is 13 residues long.